The present T cell receptor (beta chain) was sequenced within a study of beta chain features in type 1 diabetes (dated by TCRdb to 2016 to 2018). Regarding the study in general: No differences in mean age, gender distribution, total cell number or subset yield were found between patients and healthy donors. Across all samples, fewer than 130 million sorted cells were examined, and cell number per subset correlated strongly with RNA yield. The study compared TCRB repertoires of sorted circulating CD4+ T cell subsets between recently diagnosed type 1 diabetes patients and matched healthy donors. Whereas all 28 donors provided naive and central memory subsets, regulatory and stem cell-like memory subsets were isolated from just 8 patients and roughly eight healthy donors.

A single peripheral blood draw of around 120 mL on average was collected from each donor into heparinised tubes. Using a panel that included CD45RO, CCR7, CD25, CD127, CD95 and CD27, naive, central memory, regulatory and stem cell-like memory CD4+ T cells were sorted on a BD FACSAria II. A purity above 98% was achieved for all sorted populations. Right away, PBMCs were isolated by Lymphoprep density gradient centrifugation and were stained directly, with no culture step. To minimize batch effects, samples were stained and sorted in pairs, one healthy donor with one patient per experiment. About this clone: Its antigen specificity is not known. Base qualities are missing; no much larger clone stands one base away.

CDR1 SGDLS and CDR2 YYNGEE are derived from the germline V gene. V trim: 4 bases; J trim: 7 bases; unmatched bases: 6. From its cysteine to its phenylalanine, the CDR3 spans 14 amino acids. Only the CDR3 part of the read is kept: 42 bases, read in frame from the first base. All of the isolated RNA was reverse transcribed with the High Capacity cDNA Reverse Transcription Kit, so expressed TCRB transcripts were sequenced. Naive, central memory and regulatory T cell samples underwent deep immunoSEQ sequencing, averaging around 4 million total reads per sample. After sorted cells were lysed in RLT buffer, RNA was extracted with DNase-treated RNeasy Micro or Mini kits, with the choice depending on cell number. To prevent cross-contamination, each cell subset was processed individually, whereas patient and healthy donor samples were processed jointly. The immunoSEQ multiplex PCR was used to amplify TCRB sequences from cDNA, generating 87-bp fragments that spanned the CDR3 region. The amplicons were sequenced using the Illumina HiSeq platform. Processing in the source paper ran as follows. PCR bias was corrected computationally using synthetic template baselines, and reads within Hamming distance 2 were collapsed, with unmergeable singletons discarded. Reads were aligned to IMGT to assign V, D and J genes, CDR3 length, and insertions or deletions at six rearrangement sites. Within each subset, clonotype counts were normalized to sorted cell number, after which true diversity and Gini coefficients were computed with the tcR R package. The overlap coefficient, calculated on TCRB nucleotide sequences, was used to measure repertoire sharing. Out-of-frame TCRB sequences from naive cells were analyzed to stand in for the pre-selection repertoire. TCRdb holds this immuneACCESS table with in-frame rearrangements only. Some clones are missing; in checked studies, unresolved V genes explain under half, and the rest has no known cause. Clone size and V and J calls were adopted from that table, with D and trimming inferred from the DNA. For this sample there are 620,000 or so clones; about 14% appear just once. The ten largest clones represent around 0.1% of the sample.

Overall study outcomes, separate from this receptor: Because small numbers of individuals were included in the HLA sub-analyses, any influence of HLA type on TCRB rearrangement was left unresolved. Fewer insertions and more nucleotide deletions at VDJ recombination sites were observed in patients with type 1 diabetes, implying thymic rearrangement abnormalities. Type 1 diabetes patients showed a moderate but significant shortening of TCRB CDR3 length in all four CD4+ subsets. PCR might favor shorter templates, but patient and control samples were amplified and corrected together, so any skew would affect both groups equally. Naive, central memory and regulatory TCRB repertoires appeared more similar among patients than among healthy donors. Sequencing cDNA rather than genomic DNA could over-represent highly expressing activated cells, although activation and CD3 levels did not differ between groups.

The sample was naive CD4+ T cells from blood. What the cell subset or site label conveys for this sample: true naive CD4+ T cells. The chain links TRBV9 with TRBJ1-4; 8 middle bases align to TRBD1. The receptor's source is a man aged 18 to 29 in good health. CDR3 region: CASSSRQGSEKLFF. The DNA sequence is TGTGCCAGCAGCTCTCGACAGGGGTCTGAAAAACTGTTTTTT.